Sample share makes the clone carrying this T cell receptor beta chain large. The data were obtained in a study of metastatic and nonmetastatic thyroid tumors. CDR3 length equals 13 residues. The germline V and J ends were trimmed by 0 bases and 10 bases, with 12 bases remaining between them. Per the germline V gene, CDR1 is ENHRY and CDR2 is SYGVKD. The entire patient cohort was treatment-naive prior to thyroid surgery. Using MiXCR, TCRdb re-called clones from the PCR reads. This table has about 85,000 clones, 8% to 9.5% appearing once. Sequenced material: blood. This chain joins TRBV10-3 and TRBJ1-1; no clear D gene. This TCR derives from a female donor with papillary thyroid cancer or a benign thyroid nodule (not recorded which). Some clones in this sample may be carry-over from other donors' samples. The CDR3 reads CAISESTTFGAFF. The DNA of the CDR3 is TGTGCCATCAGTGAGTCGACAACATTTGGAGCTTTCTTT.